Listed below are T cell receptor beta chains from one sample, sequenced in a study of T cell changes during pregnancy in multiple sclerosis. The assay was immunoSEQ multiplex PCR, and TCRdb's table has in-frame clones only and misses some. This repertoire shows under 70,000 clones, 91% found once; its top ten account for 0.6% to 0.9%. Sequenced material: CD4+ T cells from peripheral blood mononuclear cells, taken in the first trimester of pregnancy. The receptors shown here come from a female donor with multiple sclerosis, enrolled in a pregnancy study. Each CDR3 is given with its conserved first and last residue. A D gene is named only where the DNA matches it firmly. Only part of the rows carry a size: once, few, many, or a class if the clone is expanded.

j_gene: TRBJ2-7; abundance: -; len: 14; v_gene: TRBV4-1; d_gene: -; CDR3nt: TGCGCCAGCAGCTTACTAAGGGGATCCTACGAGCAGTACTTC; CDR3aa: CASSLLRGSYEQYF
j_gene: TRBJ1-1; abundance: once; len: 13; v_gene: TRBV5-4; d_gene: TRBD1; CDR3nt: TGTGCCAGCAGCTTGACAGGGGGGGCTGAAGCTTTCTTT; CDR3aa: CASSLTGGAEAFF
j_gene: TRBJ2-2; abundance: -; len: 14; v_gene: TRBV4-3; d_gene: -; CDR3nt: TGCGCCAGCAGCCACGGGTGGGAGCCGAGGGAGCTGTTTTTT; CDR3aa: CASSHGWEPRELFF
j_gene: TRBJ1-5; abundance: -; len: 16; v_gene: TRBV18; d_gene: TRBD1; CDR3nt: TGTGCCAGCTCACTAACCGGGACAGGGGGCTTTCAGCCCCAGCATTTT; CDR3aa: CASSLTGTGGFQPQHF
j_gene: TRBJ2-3; abundance: -; len: 16; v_gene: TRBV5-1; d_gene: TRBD2; CDR3nt: TGCGCCAGCAGCTTAGGTAGCGGGGGAACCACAGATACGCAGTATTTT; CDR3aa: CASSLGSGGTTDTQYF
j_gene: TRBJ1-2; abundance: -; len: 15; v_gene: TRBV4-3; d_gene: TRBD1; CDR3nt: TGCGCCAGCAGCCCCGAAGGGACAGGGGATGGTGGCTACACCTTC; CDR3aa: CASSPEGTGDGGYTF
j_gene: TRBJ2-1; abundance: -; len: 14; v_gene: TRBV7-3; d_gene: TRBD2; CDR3nt: TGTGCCAGCAGCCCCCGGGAGCGGGGGTTCCCCCCGTTCTTC; CDR3aa: CASSPRERGFPPFF
j_gene: TRBJ1-5; abundance: -; len: 15; v_gene: TRBV7-2; d_gene: TRBD1; CDR3nt: TGTGCCAGCAGCCTCAGACAGGGGGGAAATCAGCCCCAGCATTTT; CDR3aa: CASSLRQGGNQPQHF
j_gene: TRBJ2-5; abundance: -; len: 12; v_gene: TRBV30; d_gene: -; CDR3nt: TGTGCCTGGAGTCAGGGGCCGGAGACCCAGTACTTC; CDR3aa: CAWSQGPETQYF
j_gene: TRBJ1-4; abundance: -; len: 16; v_gene: TRBV18; d_gene: -; CDR3nt: TGTGCCAGCTCACCGCGGGCGGGCGCAACTAATGAAAAACTGTTTTTT; CDR3aa: CASSPRAGATNEKLFF
j_gene: TRBJ1-1; abundance: -; len: 13; v_gene: TRBV15; d_gene: TRBD1; CDR3nt: TGTGCCACCAGCAGTACAGGGGTTTCTGAAGCTTTCTTT; CDR3aa: CATSSTGVSEAFF
j_gene: TRBJ1-5; abundance: -; len: 15; v_gene: TRBV5-6; d_gene: -; CDR3nt: TGTGCCAGCAGCCTACGGGGGGGTAGCAATCAGCCCCAGCATTTT; CDR3aa: CASSLRGGSNQPQHF
j_gene: TRBJ1-1; abundance: many; len: 15; v_gene: TRBV6-5; d_gene: -; CDR3nt: TGTGCCAGCAGTTCCCCGGGACAAAGGAACACTGAAGCTTTCTTT; CDR3aa: CASSSPGQRNTEAFF
j_gene: TRBJ2-2; abundance: -; len: 16; v_gene: TRBV9; d_gene: -; CDR3nt: TGTGCCAGCTCAAAGGCGGCACAGGGGAACACCGGGGAGCTGTTTTTT; CDR3aa: CASSKAAQGNTGELFF
j_gene: TRBJ2-7; abundance: -; len: 13; v_gene: TRBV9; d_gene: -; CDR3nt: TGTGCCAGCAGCCCGCGGTTGGGTGCCGAGCAGTACTTC; CDR3aa: CASSPRLGAEQYF
j_gene: TRBJ2-4; abundance: -; len: 16; v_gene: TRBV7-9; d_gene: -; CDR3nt: TGTGCCAGCAGCCCAGACAGAAATCTAGCCAAAAACATTCAGTACTTC; CDR3aa: CASSPDRNLAKNIQYF
j_gene: TRBJ1-2; abundance: -; len: 12; v_gene: TRBV19; d_gene: -; CDR3nt: TGTGCCAGTATCTCGGACAGTGAGGGCTACACCTTC; CDR3aa: CASISDSEGYTF
j_gene: TRBJ1-2; abundance: -; len: 15; v_gene: TRBV6-5; d_gene: -; CDR3nt: TGTGCCAGCAGTTACTCTTCAGACGGGGTGGGTGGCTACACCTTC; CDR3aa: CASSYSSDGVGGYTF
j_gene: TRBJ2-3; abundance: few; len: 16; v_gene: TRBV19; d_gene: -; CDR3nt: TGTGCCAGTAGCCTAGGGGCTGTCTTCGGCACAGATACGCAGTATTTT; CDR3aa: CASSLGAVFGTDTQYF
j_gene: TRBJ2-1; abundance: medium-sized; len: 14; v_gene: TRBV6-5; d_gene: -; CDR3nt: TGTGCCAGCAGTTACCGACAGACATACAATGAGCAGTTCTTC; CDR3aa: CASSYRQTYNEQFF
j_gene: TRBJ2-2; abundance: -; len: 13; v_gene: TRBV2; d_gene: TRBD2; CDR3nt: TGTGCCAGCAGTGGGGAGGGAGTCGGGGAGCTGTTTTTT; CDR3aa: CASSGEGVGELFF
j_gene: TRBJ1-3; abundance: -; len: 14; v_gene: TRBV6-5; d_gene: TRBD1; CDR3nt: TGTGCCAGCAGGCCGGACAGGGCTGGAAACACCATATATTTT; CDR3aa: CASRPDRAGNTIYF
j_gene: TRBJ2-3; abundance: -; len: 16; v_gene: TRBV5-4; d_gene: -; CDR3nt: TGTGCCAGCAGCTTGGGGTGGCGGGCGGGCACAGATACGCAGTATTTT; CDR3aa: CASSLGWRAGTDTQYF